One sample yielded the 30 T cell receptor beta chains listed below, sequenced in a study of cytomegalovirus exposure and HLA in healthy donors. The PCR made use of 60 Vbeta and 13 Jbeta primers. Sequencing used immunoSEQ multiplex PCR; TCRdb keeps in-frame clones, though not all of them. The data show about 170,000 clones, 80% seen once. The sample was PBMCs. The receptors shown here come from a male donor in good health and CMV-seronegative.

The rearrangement links TRBV5-1 to TRBJ1-1, with 7 bases lining up with TRBD1. CDR1 is SGHRS and CDR2 is YFSETQ in the germline V gene. V was pared by 6 bases and J by 1 base, with 3 bases of the junction left unmatched. This CDR3 is built from 13 residues. CDR3 sequence: CASTRDRNTEAFF. The CDR3 region has the DNA TGCGCCAGCACCCGGGACAGGAACACTGAAGCTTTCTTT.

V usage is TRBV7-2 and J usage is TRBJ1-2; TRBD1 is a possible D gene (5 bases). The germline V gene encodes CDR1 SGHTA and CDR2 FQGNSA. V lost 1 base and J lost 4, with 10 bases in between. The CDR3 is 14 amino acids. For the CDR3, the DNA is TGTGCCAGCAGCTTAGTACAGGCCTCCTATGGCTACACCTTC. This sequence encodes CASSLVQASYGYTF. The full variable domain, rest sourced from reference TRBV7-2 and TRBJ1-2, is GAGVSQSPSNKVTEKGKDVELRCDPISGHTALYWYRQSLGQGLEFLIYFQGNSAPDKSGLPSDRFSAERTGGSVSTLTIQRTQQEDSAVYLCASSLVQASYGYTFGSGTRLTVV.

This rearrangement joins TRBV10-3 to TRBJ2-7, with D tentatively TRBD2 (5 bases). Germline assignment: CDR1 ENHRY and CDR2 SYGVKD. Trimming left V 6 bases short and J 5 bases short, with 8 bases between. The CDR3 has 11 amino acids. CDR3 sequence (DNA): TGTGCCATCAGCCAGAGGGACGAGCAGTACTTC. As protein: CAISQRDEQYF.

The CDR3 nucleotides read TGTGCCAGCAGCTTAGGGGGGGTAAGCGGAGATTCACCCCTCCACTTT. It translates to CASSLGGVSGDSPLHF. V gene TRBV5-4 combines with J gene TRBJ1-6, with a possible D match to TRBD1 (6 bases). Germline V gene lookup returns CDR1 SGHNT and CDR2 YYREEE (reference sequence). This CDR3 spans 16 amino acids. The germline V and J ends were trimmed by 2 bases and 8 bases, with 17 bases remaining between them. The whole variable domain, filled in from reference TRBV5-4 and TRBJ1-6, reads ETGVTQSPTHLIKTRGQQVTLRCSSQSGHNTVSWYQQALGQGPQFIFQYYREEENGRGNFPPRFSGLQFPNYSSELNVNALELDDSALYLCASSLGGVSGDSPLHFGNGTRLTVT.

The V call is TRBV6-1, the J call TRBJ1-1; D is ambiguous. V was pared by 3 bases and J by 2 bases, with 7 bases between. The length of the CDR3 is 13 residues. From germline, CDR1 is MNHNS and CDR2 SASEGT. The CDR3 DNA follows: TGTGCCAGCAGTGAGTTGGGCAACACTGAAGCTTTCTTT. It encodes CASSELGNTEAFF.

This clone was observed a single time. The chain couples TRBV27 to TRBJ1-2; a possible D gene is TRBD1 (5 bases). V was clipped by 10 bases and J by 2 bases, with 20 bases between them. The CDR3 consists of 15 residues. Germline V gives CDR1 MNHEY, CDR2 SMNVEV (reference sequence). Here the CDR3 reads CATRYASQGNYGYTF. The CDR3 bases are TGTGCCACCAGATATGCTTCCCAGGGAAACTATGGCTACACCTTC.

The chain joins TRBV30 to TRBJ1-2, with D unclear. The germline V and J ends were trimmed by 5 bases and 3 bases, with 10 bases remaining between them. The CDR3 spans 12 residues. The germline V gene has CDR1 GTSNPN and CDR2 SVGIG (reference sequence). The CDR3 DNA sequence: TGTGCCTGGGCCGGGAACGACTATGGCTACACCTTC. This sequence encodes CAWAGNDYGYTF.

V gene TRBV27 combines with J gene TRBJ1-3; D unresolved. There are 13 residues in the CDR3. CDR1 and CDR2 (germline): MNHEY, SMNVEV (reference sequence). Trimming cost V 0 bases and J 4 bases, with 4 bases left between them. The CDR3 nucleotides read TGTGCCAGCAGTTTATCGAGAGGAAACACCATATATTTT. The encoded protein is CASSLSRGNTIYF.

The CDR3: CASSLGPGSYNEQFF. The CDR3 DNA reads as TGCGCCAGCAGCTTGGGGCCAGGGTCCTACAATGAGCAGTTCTTC. V usage is TRBV5-1 and J usage is TRBJ2-1; TRBD1 is a possible D gene (5 bases). The CDR3 runs to 15 residues. CDR1 is SGHRS and CDR2 is YFSETQ in the germline V gene. Trimming removed 0 bases from V and 1 base from J, with 8 bases in between.

The chain joins TRBV18 to TRBJ2-5; 7 bases align to TRBD2. Losses at the gene ends were 2 bases for V and 4 bases for J; bases not matched to a gene: 1. Germline CDR1 reads KGHSH; CDR2 reads LQKENI. This CDR3 has 13 amino acids. The CDR3 region is CASSPGRAETQYF. DNA of the CDR3: TGTGCCAGCTCACCAGGGAGGGCAGAGACCCAGTACTTC.

The CDR3 DNA sequence: TGTGCCAGCAGTGGACAGGGGGTCGGCTACACCTTC. It translates to CASSGQGVGYTF. The chain employs TRBV6-1 and TRBJ1-2, with TRBD1 identical over 9 bases. The CDR3 spans 12 residues. CDR1 and CDR2 from the germline V gene are MNHNS and SASEGT. V trimming: 4 bases; J trimming: 8 bases; junction bases outside the gene matches: 2.

This rearrangement joins TRBV2 to TRBJ1-4; TRBD1 matches 7 bases. Germline trimming cut 4 bases from V and 0 bases from J; bases unmatched to any gene: 5. CDR1 and CDR2 from the germline V gene are SNHLY and FYNNEI. The CDR3 is 16 residues long. The CDR3 reads CASSGQGLTTNEKLFF. CDR3 in DNA: TGTGCCAGCAGTGGACAGGGCCTTACAACTAATGAAAAACTGTTTTTT.

The DNA of the CDR3 is TGCGCCAGCAGCTTGGTCGGGGGGGCCTCTACAGATACGCAGTATTTT. Residues: CASSLVGGASTDTQYF. The chain combines TRBV5-1 with TRBJ2-3; 8 nucleotides agree with TRBD2. The CDR3 totals 16 residues. Per the germline V gene, CDR1 is SGHRS and CDR2 is YFSETQ. With V trimmed by 0 bases and J by 3 bases, 6 bases remained unmatched.

This clone was recorded a few times. A junction boundary mismatches the germline segment, possibly from a read error. The V call is TRBV7-9, the J call TRBJ2-7; 8 bases are shared with TRBD1. The CDR3 covers 13 residues. CDR1 is SEHNR, CDR2 FQNEAQ, per germline (reference sequence). CDR3 protein: CSSSPGGAYEQYF. The CDR3 DNA follows: TGTTCCAGCAGCCCAGGGGGCGCCTACGAGCAGTACTTC.

The rearrangement uses TRBV21-1 and TRBJ1-6; the table's TRBD1 call for D was not verified on the DNA. TRBV21-1 is labeled a pseudogene. The CDR3 covers 17 residues. DNA for the CDR3: TGTGCCAGCAGCAAGGGCCCTGCAGGGGGCTATAATTCACCCCTCCACTTT. It specifies CASSKGPAGGYNSPLHF.

CDR3 nucleotides: TGTGCCAGCAGCGCCCTACAGGGGATGGACGGCTACACCTTC. Protein product: CASSALQGMDGYTF. V is TRBV9 and J is TRBJ1-2; 7 bases agree with TRBD1. Looked up from germline, CDR1 is SGDLS and CDR2 is YYNGEE. Germline trimming cut 3 bases from V and 8 bases from J; bases unmatched to any gene: 10. CDR3 length: 14 amino acids.

This clone occurred a few times. The rearrangement joins TRBV5-1 to TRBJ2-7; 7 nucleotides align to TRBD1. V was pared by 2 bases and J by 5 bases, with 4 bases of the junction left unmatched. The germline V gene encodes CDR1 SGHRS and CDR2 YFSETQ. The CDR3 has 13 amino acids. CDR3 bases: TGCGCCAGCAGCTTACGGGACAGCGACGAGCAGTACTTC. Translating it yields CASSLRDSDEQYF.

V usage is TRBV5-1 and J usage is TRBJ1-1; TRBD1 matches at 10 bases. Germline V gives CDR1 SGHRS, CDR2 YFSETQ. After removal of 4 bases from V and 5 bases from J, the junction contained 8 bases not matched to a gene. The CDR3 extends over 15 amino acids. CDR3 nucleotide sequence: TGCGCCAGCAGCCTTCACGGACAGGGGGAGACTGAAGCTTTCTTT. Protein: CASSLHGQGETEAFF.

The rearrangement links TRBV5-5 to TRBJ1-4, with 7 positions matching TRBD1. J gave up 4 bases and V 6 bases, and 3 bases lay outside the gene matches. The CDR3 runs to 13 residues. The V gene's germline CDR1 is SGHKS and CDR2 YYEKEE (reference sequence). CDR3 amino acids: CASIGQDNEKLFF. CDR3 sequence (DNA): TGTGCCAGCATCGGACAGGATAATGAAAAACTGTTTTTT.

The chain recombines TRBV6-4 with TRBJ2-3; TRBD2 aligns across 9 bases. V lost 6 bases and J lost 0; bases outside the gene matches: 4. The germline V gene has CDR1 MRHNA and CDR2 SNTAGT. The CDR3 covers 15 residues. CDR3 residues: CASSSSGVSTDTQYF. In nucleotides, the CDR3 is TGTGCCAGCAGCTCTAGCGGGGTCAGCACAGATACGCAGTATTTT.

In its sample, this clone was seen a few times. The rearrangement links TRBV4-3 to TRBJ2-7; 8 bases fit TRBD1. V was clipped by 5 bases and J by 3 bases; unmatched bases: 9. In germline, CDR1 is LGHNA, CDR2 YSLEER. CDR3 length: 15 residues. The DNA for the CDR3 is TGCGCCAGCAGCTCAGGAACAGGGGGGATCTACGAGCAGTACTTC. The encoded protein is CASSSGTGGIYEQYF.

V usage is TRBV6-1 and J usage is TRBJ1-1; TRBD1 agrees at 7 bases. J gave up 6 bases and V 10 bases, and 17 bases lay outside the gene matches. CDR1 is MNHNS and CDR2 is SASEGT in the germline V gene. The length of the CDR3 is 15 residues. The CDR3 sequence: CATQRQGGLGAEAFF. In DNA, the CDR3 is TGTGCCACTCAGAGGCAGGGGGGCTTGGGCGCTGAAGCTTTCTTT.

This clone was counted only a few times. The rearrangement uses TRBV2 and TRBJ1-2, with 10 bases aligning to TRBD1. V was pared by 5 bases and J by 3 bases, with 9 bases of the junction left unmatched. The CDR3 runs 16 residues. Germline V lookup: CDR1 SNHLY, CDR2 FYNNEI. This CDR3 reads CASSILRTGGHYGYTF. The CDR3 nucleotides are TGTGCCAGCAGTATACTACGGACAGGGGGTCACTATGGCTACACCTTC.

This clone was recorded only once. The V gene is TRBV5-6, the J gene TRBJ2-5; D is unclear. V was shortened by 1 base and J by 3 bases, with 10 bases between the two germline ends. Germline V gene data show CDR1 as SGHDT and CDR2 as YYEEEE. The length of the CDR3 is 14 residues. The CDR3 DNA sequence: TGTGCCAGCAGCTTGTACGGCACAGAAGAGACCCAGTACTTC. Its protein is CASSLYGTEETQYF.

V and J are TRBV13 and TRBJ2-1; 11 nucleotides align to TRBD1. CDR1 and CDR2 from the germline V gene are PRHDT and FYEKMQ (reference sequence). The junction had 5 bases not matched to a gene; V was cut back by 3 bases and J by 7 bases. The CDR3 sequence is 15 residues long. The CDR3 region has the DNA TGTGCCAGCAGCTTTGGGACAGGGGGATTAAATGAGCAGTTCTTC. It is translated as CASSFGTGGLNEQFF.

The rearrangement links TRBV6-1 to TRBJ2-1, with TRBD1 identical over 12 bases. V was clipped by 5 bases and J by 9 bases; unmatched bases: 5. CDR3 length: 14 amino acids. Germline V CDR1 and CDR2: MNHNS, SASEGT. CDR3 protein: CASSRDRGLGEQFF. Here the CDR3 DNA reads TGTGCCAGCAGTAGGGACAGGGGGCTCGGTGAGCAGTTCTTC.

The rearrangement uses TRBV5-1 and TRBJ2-7; TRBD1 aligns across 12 bases. This CDR3 is built from 17 residues. Germline CDR1 is SGHRS and CDR2 is YFSETQ. Trimming cost V 4 bases and J 5 bases; bases outside gene matches: 13. The chain's CDR3 is CASSRGGAGTGGNEQYF. As DNA, the CDR3 is TGCGCCAGCAGCAGAGGTGGGGCCGGGACAGGGGGCAACGAGCAGTACTTC.

V usage is TRBV6-1 and J usage is TRBJ2-5; 9 nucleotides agree with TRBD1. The J call may be wrong; the DNA end is better matched by TRBJ2-7. Germline V gene data show CDR1 as MNHNS and CDR2 as SASEGT. This CDR3 region has 15 residues. CDR3 bases: TGTGCCAGCAGCGGTCCGGGACAGGGTCCCTACGAGCAGTACTTC. It is translated as CASSGPGQGPYEQYF.

The V and J genes are TRBV30 and TRBJ1-2; the D is unclear. Germline V lookup: CDR1 GTSNPN, CDR2 SVGIG (reference sequence). The V end was cut by 2 bases, the J end by 6 bases, with 13 bases between. The CDR3 has 13 residues. CDR3 sequence: CAWSPQPENGYTF. In DNA form, the CDR3 reads TGTGCCTGGAGTCCCCAACCGGAGAATGGCTACACCTTC.

The V gene is TRBV6-1, the J gene TRBJ1-6, with D possibly matching TRBD1 (6 bases). CDR1 and CDR2 (germline): MNHNS, SASEGT. This CDR3 region has 15 residues. V lost 3 bases and J lost 7, with 13 bases in between. In nucleotides, the CDR3 is TGTGCCAGCAGTGAGGCCAGGGGATTCAATTCACCCCTCCACTTT. It translates to CASSEARGFNSPLHF.